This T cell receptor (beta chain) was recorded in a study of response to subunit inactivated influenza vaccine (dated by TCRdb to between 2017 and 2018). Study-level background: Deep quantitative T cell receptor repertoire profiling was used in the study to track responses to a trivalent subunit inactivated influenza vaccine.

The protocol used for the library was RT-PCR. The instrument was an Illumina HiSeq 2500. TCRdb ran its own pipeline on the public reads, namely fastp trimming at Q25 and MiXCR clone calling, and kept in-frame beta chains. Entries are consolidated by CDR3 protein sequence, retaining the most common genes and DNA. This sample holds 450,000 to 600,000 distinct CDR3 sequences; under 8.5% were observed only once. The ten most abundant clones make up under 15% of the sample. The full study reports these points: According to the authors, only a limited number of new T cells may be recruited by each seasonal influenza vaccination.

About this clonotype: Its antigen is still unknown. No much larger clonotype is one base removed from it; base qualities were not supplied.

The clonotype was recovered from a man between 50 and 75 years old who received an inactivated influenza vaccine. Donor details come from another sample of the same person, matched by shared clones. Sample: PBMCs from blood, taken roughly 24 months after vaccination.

Read as DNA, the sequence is TGCGCCAGCAGCGGGGGGGACAGACAAGAGACCCAGTACTTC. This sequence encodes CASSGGDRQETQYF. The chain joins TRBV5-1 to TRBJ2-5; the D element could tentatively be TRBD1 or TRBD2, as 7 bases agree for each. Between the V and J ends, shortened by 4 bases and 2 bases respectively, the junction contains 12 bases. Measured from the cysteine to the phenylalanine, the CDR3 is 14 residues long. Just the 42-base CDR3 DNA is kept, in frame starting at base 1. CDR1 and CDR2, per the germline V gene, are SGHRS and YFSETQ. The entire variable domain, with the stretches around the CDR3 drawn from the reference TRBV5-1 and TRBJ2-5 proteins, is KAGVTQTPRYLIKTRGQQVTLSCSPISGHRSVSWYQQTPGQGLQFLFEYFSETQRNKGNFPGRFSGRQFSNSRSEMNVSTLELGDSALYLCASSGGDRQETQYFGPGTRLLVL.